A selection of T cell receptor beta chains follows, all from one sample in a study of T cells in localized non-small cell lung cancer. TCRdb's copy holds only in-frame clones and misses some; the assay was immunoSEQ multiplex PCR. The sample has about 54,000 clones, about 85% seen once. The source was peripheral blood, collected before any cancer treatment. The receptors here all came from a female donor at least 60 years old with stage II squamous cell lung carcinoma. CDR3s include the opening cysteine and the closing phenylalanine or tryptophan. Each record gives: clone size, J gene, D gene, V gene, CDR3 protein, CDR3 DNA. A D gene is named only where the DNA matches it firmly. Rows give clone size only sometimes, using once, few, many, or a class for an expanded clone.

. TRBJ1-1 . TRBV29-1 CSVDRNTEAFF TGCAGCGTTGACAGGAACACTGAAGCTTTCTTT
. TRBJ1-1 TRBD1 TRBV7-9 CALGRGQAEAFF TGTGCCCTCGGGAGGGGGCAAGCTGAAGCTTTCTTT
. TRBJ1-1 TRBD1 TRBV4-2 CASSLPGGWEGASEAFF TGTGCCAGCAGCCTACCGGGGGGTTGGGAGGGGGCCTCTGAAGCTTTCTTT
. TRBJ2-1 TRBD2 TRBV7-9 CASSLIGEGKGNEQFF TGTGCCAGCAGCTTAATAGGGGAGGGAAAGGGCAATGAGCAGTTCTTC
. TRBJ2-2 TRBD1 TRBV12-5 CASGLATGVGTGELFF TGTGCTAGTGGTTTGGCGACAGGGGTAGGGACCGGGGAGCTGTTTTTT
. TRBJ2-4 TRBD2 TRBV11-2 CASSSTSGGAGAKNIQYF TGTGCCAGCAGCTCGACTAGCGGGGGGGCTGGAGCCAAAAACATTCAGTACTTC
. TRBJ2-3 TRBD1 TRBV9 CASSAPGQGITDTQYF TGTGCCAGCAGCGCGCCGGGACAGGGTATCACAGATACGCAGTATTTT
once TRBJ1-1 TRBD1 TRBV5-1 CASSLDGTGITEAFF TGCGCCAGCAGCTTGGATGGGACAGGGATCACTGAAGCTTTCTTT
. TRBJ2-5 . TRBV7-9 CASSLAGGIQETQYF TGTGCCAGCAGCTTAGCGGGGGGAATCCAAGAGACCCAGTACTTC
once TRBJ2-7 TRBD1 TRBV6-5 CASSHGTGAVLEQYF TGTGCCAGCAGCCACGGGACAGGGGCTGTGTTGGAGCAGTACTTC
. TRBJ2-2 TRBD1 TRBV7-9 CASRQGGTGELFF TGTGCCAGCAGACAGGGGGGCACCGGGGAGCTGTTTTTT
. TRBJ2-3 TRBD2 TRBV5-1 CASSLARTSGGASTDTQYF TGCGCCAGCAGCCTAGCCAGGACTAGCGGGGGGGCGAGCACAGATACGCAGTATTTT
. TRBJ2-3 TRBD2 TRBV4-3 CASSQTSATDTQYF TGCGCCAGCAGCCAAACTAGCGCCACAGATACGCAGTATTTT
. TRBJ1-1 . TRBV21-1 CASSKGDRELNTEAFF TGTGCCAGCAGCAAAGGGGACCGAGAGTTGAACACTGAAGCTTTCTTT
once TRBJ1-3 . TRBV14 CASSLRTADSGNTIYF TGTGCCAGCAGCCTCCGGACGGCTGACTCTGGAAACACCATATATTTT
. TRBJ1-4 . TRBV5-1 CASSYIEGREKLFF TGCGCCAGCAGTTACATTGAAGGGCGTGAAAAACTGTTTTTT
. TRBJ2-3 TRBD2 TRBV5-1 CASSFTSGGRDTQYF TGCGCCAGCAGCTTTACTAGCGGGGGGCGTGATACGCAGTATTTT
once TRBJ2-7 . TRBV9 CTSSPQVNYEQYF TGTACCAGCAGCCCCCAAGTCAACTACGAGCAGTACTTC
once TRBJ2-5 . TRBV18 CASSPGGLETQYF TGTGCCAGCTCACCCGGGGGATTGGAGACCCAGTACTTC
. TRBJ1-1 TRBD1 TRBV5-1 CASSLRTGGADRAEAFF TGCGCCAGCAGCCTCCGGACAGGGGGCGCTGACCGAGCTGAAGCTTTCTTT
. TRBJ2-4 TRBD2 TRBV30 CAWTPALTGGIQYF TGTGCCTGGACCCCCGCACTTACGGGGGGCATTCAGTACTTC
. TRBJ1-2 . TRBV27 CASSPSDRVSGYTF TGTGCCAGCAGCCCGAGCGACCGGGTCTCTGGCTACACCTTC
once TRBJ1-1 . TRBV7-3 CASSAYSGVSW TGTGCCAGCAGCGCCTACTCAGGGGTTAGTTGG
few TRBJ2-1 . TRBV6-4 CASSPDLSYNEQFF TGTGCCAGCAGCCCCGACCTCTCCTACAATGAGCAGTTCTTC
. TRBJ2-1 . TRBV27 CASRGQGSANEQFF TGTGCCAGCAGGGGGCAGGGGTCAGCCAATGAGCAGTTCTTC
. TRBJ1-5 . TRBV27 CASKRAVYSNQPQHF TGTGCCAGCAAACGGGCAGTCTATAGCAATCAGCCCCAGCATTTT
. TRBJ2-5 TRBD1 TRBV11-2 CASSTQTGRETQYF TGTGCCAGCAGCACCCAGACAGGGCGAGAGACCCAGTACTTC
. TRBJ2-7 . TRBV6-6 CASSPGQGVWYF TGTGCCAGCAGCCCCGGACAAGGCGTTTGGTACTTC
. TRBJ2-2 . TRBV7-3 CASSFVHANTGELFF TGTGCCAGCAGCTTTGTCCACGCGAACACCGGGGAGCTGTTTTTT
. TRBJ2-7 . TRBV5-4 CASSLGGDRGSYEQYF TGTGCCAGCAGCTTGGGGGGGGATAGGGGCTCCTACGAGCAGTACTTC
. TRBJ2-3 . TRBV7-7 CASSLGGRVTDTQYF TGTGCTAGCAGCTTAGGGGGGAGGGTCACAGATACGCAGTATTTT
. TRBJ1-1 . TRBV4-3 CASSQAQMNTEAFF TGCGCCAGCAGCCAAGCACAGATGAACACTGAAGCTTTCTTT
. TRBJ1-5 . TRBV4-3 CASSQDFGGNQPQHF TGCGCCAGCAGCCAAGATTTCGGCGGCAATCAGCCCCAGCATTTT
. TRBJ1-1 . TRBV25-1 CASSEFKGNTEAFF TGTGCCAGCAGTGAATTTAAGGGGAACACTGAAGCTTTCTTT
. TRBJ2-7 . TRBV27 CASSPSGYEQYF TGTGCCAGCAGTCCGAGCGGGTACGAGCAGTACTTC
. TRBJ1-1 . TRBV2 CASSEVPAGRAEAFF TGTGCCAGCAGTGAAGTTCCGGCAGGGAGAGCTGAAGCTTTCTTT
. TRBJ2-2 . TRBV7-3 CASTGGRDTGELFF TGTGCCAGCACCGGGGGCCGGGACACCGGGGAGCTGTTTTTT
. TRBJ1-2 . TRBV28 CASSLIQDSYGYTF TGTGCCAGCAGTTTGATCCAGGACAGCTATGGCTACACCTTC
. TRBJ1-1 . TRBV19 CASDRSTEAFF TGTGCCAGCGACAGAAGCACTGAAGCTTTCTTT
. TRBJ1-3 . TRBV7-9 CASSFGQGSGNTIYF TGTGCCAGCAGCTTTGGGCAGGGCTCTGGAAACACCATATATTTT
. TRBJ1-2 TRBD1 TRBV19 CASSITGGGGYTF TGTGCCAGTAGTATTACAGGGGGCGGAGGCTACACCTTC
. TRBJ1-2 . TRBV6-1 CASTTTGGGYTF TGTGCCAGCACCACCACGGGGGGCGGCTACACCTTC
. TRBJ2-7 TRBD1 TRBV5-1 CARSLPTKGTGHEQYF TGCGCCCGCAGCTTGCCAACAAAGGGGACAGGGCACGAGCAGTACTTC
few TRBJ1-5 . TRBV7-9 CASSLEGGQPQHF TGTGCCAGCAGCTTAGAAGGAGGGCAGCCCCAGCATTTT
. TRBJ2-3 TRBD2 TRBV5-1 CATAETSGITDTQYF TGCGCCACCGCCGAGACTAGCGGTATCACAGATACGCAGTATTTT
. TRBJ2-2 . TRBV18 CASSPPRKDLGYTGELFF TGTGCCAGCTCACCACCAAGGAAGGACTTAGGTTACACCGGGGAGCTGTTTTTT
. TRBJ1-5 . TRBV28 CASSLFRQGSNQPQHF TGTGCCAGCAGTTTATTTAGGCAGGGAAGCAATCAGCCCCAGCATTTT
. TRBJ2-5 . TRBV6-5 CASRNSLQETQYF TGTGCCAGCAGGAACAGCCTCCAAGAGACCCAGTACTTC
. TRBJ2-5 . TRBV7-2 CASSLVWGRKETQYF TGTGCCAGCAGCTTAGTGTGGGGGCGGAAAGAGACCCAGTACTTC
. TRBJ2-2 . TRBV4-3 CASSQDRQNTGELFF TGCGCCAGCAGCCAAGATCGACAAAACACCGGGGAGCTGTTTTTT
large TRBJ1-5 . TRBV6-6 CASSQDSPNQPQHF TGTGCCAGCAGCCAGGACAGCCCCAATCAGCCCCAGCATTTT
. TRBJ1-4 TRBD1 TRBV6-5 CASSYSTGGREKLFF TGTGCCAGCAGTTACTCGACAGGGGGTCGAGAAAAACTGTTTTTT
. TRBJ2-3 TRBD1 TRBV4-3 CASSQITGQQIDTQYF TGCGCCAGCAGCCAGATTACGGGACAGCAAATAGATACGCAGTATTTT
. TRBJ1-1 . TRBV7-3 CASSVGPGALEAFF TGTGCCAGCAGCGTAGGGCCAGGGGCCCTTGAAGCTTTCTTT
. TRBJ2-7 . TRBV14 CASSLTGYEQYF TGTGCCAGCAGCCTGACGGGGTACGAGCAGTACTTC
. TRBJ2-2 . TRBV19 CASSILTGELFF TGTGCCAGTAGTATTCTCACCGGGGAGCTGTTTTTT
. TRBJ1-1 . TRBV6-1 CALGGTLGRGTEAFF TGTGCCCTCGGAGGCACCTTGGGTCGGGGCACTGAAGCTTTCTTT
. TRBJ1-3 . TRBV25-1 CASSRGDLGPGNTIYF TGTGCCAGCAGCCGAGGGGACCTGGGTCCTGGAAACACCATATATTTT
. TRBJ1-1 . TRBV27 CASSLWAGNTEAFF TGTGCCAGCAGTTTATGGGCCGGGAACACTGAAGCTTTCTTT
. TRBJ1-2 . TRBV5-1 CASSLGEQGGYGYTF TGCGCCAGCAGCTTGGGCGAACAGGGAGGCTATGGCTACACCTTC